Described below is a single T cell receptor (beta chain) sequence and its context. The target of this receptor is not known. No much larger clonotype is one base removed from it; base qualities were not supplied. The germline V end is reduced by 6 bases and the J end by 10 bases; junction bases left unmatched: 4. The CDR3 measures 12 amino acids from cysteine to phenylalanine. Only the CDR3 part of the read is kept: 36 bases, read in frame from the first base. CDR1 and CDR2, per the germline V gene (reference sequence), are GTSNPN and SVGIG. This sample was included in a study of blood T cell repertoires in COVID-19 (dated by TCRdb to about 2020). Turning to the overall study: Samples covering the acute and convalescent phases of COVID-19 were provided by collaborators in the United States, Italy and Spain. The prospective study material was composed of cDNA or gDNA derived from T cells, B-cell-depleted T cells, or PBMCs. The dataset comprised deeply sampled blood TCRbeta repertoires from subjects exposed to, actively infected with, or recovered from COVID-19. The repertoires were made available in a free public database intended to serve as a resource for research on the immune response to SARS-CoV-2. The samples were drawn from the first 160 participants of the ongoing ImmuneRACE study and from 950 to 1,500 subjects provided by 6 global collaborators. Nearly every sample came with metadata listing a de-identified subject ID, COVID-19 status, age in years and sex. Where available, HLA class I and class II types were obtained from metadata supplied by the sample provider rather than from assay-based typing.

Whole blood was collected in K2EDTA tubes by collaborating institutions according to the institutions' own protocols. For TCRbeta analysis, collaborator samples were shipped as frozen whole blood, as isolated PBMCs, or as DNA extracted from either sample type. The immunoSEQ Assay, a bias-controlled multiplex PCR, was used to amplify TCRbeta CDR3 regions from genomic DNA. In the original analysis: Within the assay, amplification of reference gene primers was used to estimate how many nucleated cells each sample contained. To quantify the absolute abundance of each unique TCRbeta CDR3 rearrangement, sequence reads were collapsed and filtered. Productive Simpson clonality was computed per sample as the square root of Simpson's diversity index over productive rearrangements. TCRdb stores this immuneACCESS table with in-frame sequences only. Part of the clones is absent; in the studies checked, under half of the shortfall reflects unresolved V genes, and no reason is known for the rest. The V and J calls and the clone size are those of that table, but D and trimming were determined from the DNA. Counted in this sample were 98,000 or so clones; 84% of them appeared once. Jointly, the top ten make up approximately 27% of the sample.

What the study reported, not specific to this receptor: The amount of clinical and demographic metadata varied by source and participant and was provided uncurated.

The sample was peripheral blood. The chain couples TRBV30 to TRBJ2-1; 12 bases in the middle match TRBD2. This receptor was identified in a man aged 55 to 70 with acute or convalescent COVID-19. The DNA sequence is given as TGTGCCTGCGGACTAGCGGGACAAGAGCAGTTCTTC. This yields the protein CACGLAGQEQFF.